Below are 10 T cell receptor beta chains sequenced from a single sample in a study of blood T cell repertoires in COVID-19. Data came from immunoSEQ multiplex PCR; TCRdb stores just in-frame clones and leaves some out. The sample lists under 250,000 clones; about 88% were seen once. The sample consisted of peripheral blood. These receptors were collected from a middle-aged man with acute or convalescent COVID-19.

The V gene is TRBV19, the J gene TRBJ2-7; 8 bases align to TRBD1. Germline trimming cut 5 bases from V and 3 bases from J; bases unmatched to any gene: 12. Looked up from germline, CDR1 is LNHDA and CDR2 is SQIVND (reference sequence). The CDR3 is 16 amino acids. The CDR3 region is CASSPKGVTGGYEQYF. The CDR3 nucleotides are TGTGCCAGTAGTCCTAAGGGGGTTACAGGGGGCTACGAGCAGTACTTC.

V usage is TRBV29-1 and J usage is TRBJ2-6; perhaps TRBD2 as D (5 bases). Between the trimmed V and J ends, which lost 6 bases and 2 bases, there was a span of 17 bases. The CDR3 has 16 residues. In germline, CDR1 is SQVTM, CDR2 ANQGSEA. The CDR3 bases are TGCAGCGTCAATGAAGGGTTCGGGGCTGGGGCCAACGTCCTGACTTTC. Translated, it gives CSVNEGFGAGANVLTF.

V is TRBV11-2 and J is TRBJ2-7, with TRBD2 as a possible D gene (5 bases). Germline V gives CDR1 SGHAT, CDR2 FQNNGV. The CDR3 is 13 residues long. V dropped 1 base and J dropped 7 bases, with 11 bases sitting between them. Here the CDR3 DNA reads TGTGCCAGCAGCTTAGCCACGACGGGGGAGCAGTACTTC. This translates into CASSLATTGEQYF.

The chain employs TRBV10-2 and TRBJ1-1; D not certain. The CDR3 is 13 residues long. V dropped 6 bases and J dropped 7 bases, with 15 bases sitting between them. In germline, CDR1 is WSHSY, CDR2 SAAADI. CDR3 bases: TGCGCCAGCAGCCCCCGACCCTACAGTGAAGCTTTCTTT. Its protein is CASSPRPYSEAFF.

This chain uses TRBV7-8 with TRBJ2-1; 12 bases fit TRBD2. J gave up 6 bases and V 4 bases, and 7 bases lay outside the gene matches. The germline CDR1 and CDR2 sequences are SGHVS and FQNEAQ. The CDR3 sequence is 16 residues long. The chain's CDR3 is CASSSLAGGGGNEQFF. Here the CDR3 DNA reads TGTGCCAGCAGCTCACTAGCGGGAGGTGGGGGCAATGAGCAGTTCTTC.

The chain has TRBV20-1 and TRBJ1-2, with D tentatively TRBD1 (6 bases). Trimming left V 6 bases short and J 4 bases short, with 15 bases between. Germline-derived CDR1 and CDR2 are DFQATT and SNEGSKA (reference sequence). This CDR3 is 13 amino acids long. CDR3 loop: CSASLRGGYGYTF. For the CDR3, the DNA is TGCAGTGCGAGTCTCAGGGGCGGCTATGGCTACACCTTC.

This chain links TRBV7-2 with TRBJ2-7; perhaps TRBD1 as D (7 bases). The CDR3 consists of 14 residues. V was pared by 2 bases and J by 4 bases, with 12 bases between. From germline, CDR1 is SGHTA and CDR2 FQGNSA. The CDR3 loop is CASSLSGGGYEQYF. In nucleotides, the CDR3 is TGTGCCAGCAGCTTATCAGGGGGAGGTTACGAGCAGTACTTC.

The V and J genes are TRBV7-3 and TRBJ2-6; 11 bases are shared with TRBD2. Losses at the gene ends were 4 bases for V and 4 bases for J; bases not matched to a gene: 6. Germline V gene sequence: CDR1 SGHTA, CDR2 FQGTGA. The CDR3 has 17 amino acids. Here the CDR3 reads CASSSLAGVSGANVLTF. CDR3 DNA: TGTGCCAGCAGCTCACTAGCGGGAGTTTCAGGGGCCAACGTCCTGACTTTC.

The rearrangement joins TRBV20-1 to TRBJ2-5, with 12 nucleotides matching TRBD2. The germline CDR1 and CDR2 sequences are DFQATT and SNEGSKA (reference sequence). V shed 3 bases, J shed 5 bases, and the junction held 16 bases outside the gene matches. The CDR3 is 18 amino acids. The CDR3 sequence is CSASPSGRAVIGQETQYF. In DNA form, the CDR3 reads TGCAGTGCTAGTCCTAGCGGGAGGGCCGTCATTGGTCAGGAGACCCAGTACTTC.

The V call is TRBV7-3, the J call TRBJ2-1, with D possibly matching TRBD2 (8 bases). The germline V gene has CDR1 SGHTA and CDR2 FQGTGA. This CDR3 has 17 amino acids. Trimming removed 4 bases from V and 5 bases from J, with 21 bases in between. Written as DNA, the CDR3 is TGTGCCAGCAGCTCAGGGGGGACTAGGGGAGTTAACAATGAGCAGTTCTTC. Encoded protein: CASSSGGTRGVNNEQFF.